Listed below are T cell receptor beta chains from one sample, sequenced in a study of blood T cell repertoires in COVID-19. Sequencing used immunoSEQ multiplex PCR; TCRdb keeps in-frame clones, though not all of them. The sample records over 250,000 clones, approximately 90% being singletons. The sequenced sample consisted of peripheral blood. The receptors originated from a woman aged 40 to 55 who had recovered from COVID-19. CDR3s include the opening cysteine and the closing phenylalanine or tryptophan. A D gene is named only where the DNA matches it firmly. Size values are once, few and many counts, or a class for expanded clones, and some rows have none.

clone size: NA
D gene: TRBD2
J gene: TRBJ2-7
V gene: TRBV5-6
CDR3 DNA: TGTGCCAGCAGCTTGCCTAGCGGAGATCCAGGCCCGTACTTC
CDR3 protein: CASSLPSGDPGPYF

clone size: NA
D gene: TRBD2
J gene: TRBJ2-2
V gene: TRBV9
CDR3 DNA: TGTGCCAGCAGCGTAAATCCTAGCGGGAACCCCACCGGGGAGCTGTTTTTT
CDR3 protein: CASSVNPSGNPTGELFF

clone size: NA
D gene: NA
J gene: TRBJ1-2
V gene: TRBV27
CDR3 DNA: TGTGCCAGCAGTTGGGGGGGCGGCTATGGCTACACCTTC
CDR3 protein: CASSWGGGYGYTF

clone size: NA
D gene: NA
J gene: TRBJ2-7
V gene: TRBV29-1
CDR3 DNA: TGCAGCGTCCGGGAAGCCTACGAGCAGTACTTC
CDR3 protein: CSVREAYEQYF

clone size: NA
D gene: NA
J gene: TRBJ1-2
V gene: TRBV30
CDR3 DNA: TGTGCCTGGAGTGTTGGGATCGGGACTCCCGGAGGCTACACCTTC
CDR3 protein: CAWSVGIGTPGGYTF

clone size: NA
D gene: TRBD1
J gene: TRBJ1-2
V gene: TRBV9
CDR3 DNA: TGTGCCAGCAGCCCCCGGACAGGGACCACATATGGCTACACCTTC
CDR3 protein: CASSPRTGTTYGYTF

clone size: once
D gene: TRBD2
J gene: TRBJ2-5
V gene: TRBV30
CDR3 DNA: TGTGCCTGGAGGGTCGGGGGGGAGACCCAGTACTTC
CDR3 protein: CAWRVGGETQYF

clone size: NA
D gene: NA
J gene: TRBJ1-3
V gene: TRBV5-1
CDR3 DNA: TGCGCCAGCAGCCCCGCCAGCTCTGGAAACACCATATATTTT
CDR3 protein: CASSPASSGNTIYF

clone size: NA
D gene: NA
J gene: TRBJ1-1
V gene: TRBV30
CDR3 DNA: TGTGCCTGGCGCAGGGAAAGTGTTACTGAAGCTTTCTTT
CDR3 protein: CAWRRESVTEAFF

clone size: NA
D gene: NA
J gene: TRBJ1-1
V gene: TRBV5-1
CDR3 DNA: TGCGCCAGCAGCCACCAAACAGACAACACTGAAGCTTTCTTT
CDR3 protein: CASSHQTDNTEAFF

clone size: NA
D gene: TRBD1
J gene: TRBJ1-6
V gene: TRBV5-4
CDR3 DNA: TGTGCCAGCAGCCGATGGCGGTCCACCGGGGACAGGGCATATTCACCCCTCCACTTT
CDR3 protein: CASSRWRSTGDRAYSPLHF

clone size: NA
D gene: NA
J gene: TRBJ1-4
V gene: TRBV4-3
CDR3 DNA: TGCGCCAGCAGCCAAATGGGAGGGACAACTAATGAAAAACTGTTTTTT
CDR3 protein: CASSQMGGTTNEKLFF

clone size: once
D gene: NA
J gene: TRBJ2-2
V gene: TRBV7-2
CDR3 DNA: TGTGCCAGCTTGTCCTCTCCCGGCGGGGAGCTGTTTTTT
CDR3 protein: CASLSSPGGELFF

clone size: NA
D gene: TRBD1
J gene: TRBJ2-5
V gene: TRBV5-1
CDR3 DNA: TGCGCCAGCAGCTTGTCCGGGGACAGGGTAAAAGAGACCCAGTACTTC
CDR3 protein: CASSLSGDRVKETQYF

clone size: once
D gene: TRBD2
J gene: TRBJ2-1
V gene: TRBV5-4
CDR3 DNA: TGTGCCAGCAGCCACCCGACTAGCGGGAGGGGTGAGCAGTTCTTC
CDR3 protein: CASSHPTSGRGEQFF